Reported below is one TCR beta chain. Its antigen is not identified. Using immunoSEQ multiplex PCR, the repertoire was profiled, and TCRdb retains in-frame clones only, with some absent. The sample carries over 40,000 clones, 88% recorded once. Germline loops: CDR1 SQVTM, CDR2 ANQGSEA. Trimming stripped 6 bases from V and 1 base from J, with 10 bases between. The CDR3 loop spans 13 amino acids. This entry belongs to a study of T cells in narcolepsy. Study as a whole: Enrolled donors included narcolepsy type 1 or type 2 patients and healthy controls.

Study-level results: HCRT-specific and TRIB2-specific autoreactive clonotypes appeared among same-patient CSF and blood CD4+ clonotypes.

This clonotype was sampled from a human donor with narcolepsy. The specimen was CD45RA- memory CD4+ T cells from PBMCs. This sequence joins TRBV29-1 and TRBJ2-1; the D gene is possibly TRBD1 (6 bases). DNA of the CDR3: TGCAGCGTGCACAGGGATTCCTACAATGAGCAGTTCTTC. It is translated as CSVHRDSYNEQFF.